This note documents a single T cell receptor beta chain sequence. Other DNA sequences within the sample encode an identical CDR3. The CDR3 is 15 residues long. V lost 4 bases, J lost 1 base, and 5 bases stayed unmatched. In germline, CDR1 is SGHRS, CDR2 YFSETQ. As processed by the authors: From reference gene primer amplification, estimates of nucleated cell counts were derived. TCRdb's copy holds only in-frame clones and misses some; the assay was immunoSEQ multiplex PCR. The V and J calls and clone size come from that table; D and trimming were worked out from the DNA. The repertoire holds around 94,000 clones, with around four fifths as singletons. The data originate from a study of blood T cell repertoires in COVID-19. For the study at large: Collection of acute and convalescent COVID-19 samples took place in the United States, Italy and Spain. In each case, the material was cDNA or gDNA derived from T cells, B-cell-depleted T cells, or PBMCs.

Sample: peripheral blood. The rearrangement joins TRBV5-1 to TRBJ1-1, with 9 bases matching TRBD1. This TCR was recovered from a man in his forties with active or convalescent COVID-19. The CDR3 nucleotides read TGCGCCAGCAGCCCGGGGGGACAGGGGAACACTGAAGCTTTCTTT. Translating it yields CASSPGGQGNTEAFF. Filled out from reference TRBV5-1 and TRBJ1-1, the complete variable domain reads KAGVTQTPRYLIKTRGQQVTLSCSPISGHRSVSWYQQTPGQGLQFLFEYFSETQRNKGNFPGRFSGRQFSNSRSEMNVSTLELGDSALYLCASSPGGQGNTEAFFGQGTRLTVV.